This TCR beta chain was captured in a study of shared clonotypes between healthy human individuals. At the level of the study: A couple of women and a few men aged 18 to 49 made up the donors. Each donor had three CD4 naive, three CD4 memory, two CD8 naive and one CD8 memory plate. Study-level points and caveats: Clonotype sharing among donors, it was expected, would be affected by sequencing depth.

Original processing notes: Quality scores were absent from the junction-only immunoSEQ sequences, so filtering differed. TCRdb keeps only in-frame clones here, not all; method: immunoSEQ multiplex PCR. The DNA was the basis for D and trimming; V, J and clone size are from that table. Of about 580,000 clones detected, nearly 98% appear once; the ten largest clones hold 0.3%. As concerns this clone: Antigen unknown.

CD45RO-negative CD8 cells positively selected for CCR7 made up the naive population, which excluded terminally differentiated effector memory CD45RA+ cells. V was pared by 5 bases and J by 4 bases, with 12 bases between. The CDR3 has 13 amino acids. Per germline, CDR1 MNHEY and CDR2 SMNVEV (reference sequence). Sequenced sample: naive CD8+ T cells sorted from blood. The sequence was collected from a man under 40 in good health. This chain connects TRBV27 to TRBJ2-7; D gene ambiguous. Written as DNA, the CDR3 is TGTGCCAGCAGTCCACCGGCAGTTTACGAGCAGTACTTC. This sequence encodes CASSPPAVYEQYF.